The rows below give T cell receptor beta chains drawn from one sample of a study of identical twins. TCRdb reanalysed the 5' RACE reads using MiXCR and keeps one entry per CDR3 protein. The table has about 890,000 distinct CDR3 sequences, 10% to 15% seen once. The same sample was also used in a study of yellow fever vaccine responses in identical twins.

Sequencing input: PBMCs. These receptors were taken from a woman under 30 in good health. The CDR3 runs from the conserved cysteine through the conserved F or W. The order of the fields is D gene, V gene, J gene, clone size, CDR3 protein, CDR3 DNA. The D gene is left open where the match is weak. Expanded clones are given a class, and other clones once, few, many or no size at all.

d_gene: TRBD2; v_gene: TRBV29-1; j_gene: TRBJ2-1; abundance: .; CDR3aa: CSVAGAASGAYNEQFF; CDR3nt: TGCAGCGTCGCCGGTGCGGCTAGCGGGGCCTACAATGAGCAGTTCTTC
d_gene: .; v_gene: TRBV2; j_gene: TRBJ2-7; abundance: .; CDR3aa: CASSEWDISALAYF; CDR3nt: TGTGCCAGCAGTGAGTGGGACATCTCGGCGTTAGCGTACTTC
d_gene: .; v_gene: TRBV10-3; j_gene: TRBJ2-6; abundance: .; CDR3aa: CAISESGGSGANVLTF; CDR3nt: TGTGCCATCAGTGAGTCCGGGGGCTCTGGGGCCAACGTCCTGACTTTC
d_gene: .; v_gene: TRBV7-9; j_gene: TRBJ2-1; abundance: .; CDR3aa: CASSSREGAIDEQFF; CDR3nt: TGTGCCAGCAGCTCCCGTGAGGGAGCGATCGATGAGCAGTTCTTC
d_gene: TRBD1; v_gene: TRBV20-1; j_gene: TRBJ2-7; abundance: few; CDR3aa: CSARDQDRGLHLYEQYF; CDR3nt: TGCAGTGCTAGAGATCAGGACAGGGGGCTACACCTTTACGAGCAGTACTTC
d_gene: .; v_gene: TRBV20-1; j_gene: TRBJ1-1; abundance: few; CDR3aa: CSARDRGVGGGTEAFF; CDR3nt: TGCAGTGCTAGAGATAGGGGAGTAGGTGGGGGGACTGAAGCTTTCTTT
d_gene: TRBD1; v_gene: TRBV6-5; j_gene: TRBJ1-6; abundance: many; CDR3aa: CASSFTGTGGSPLHF; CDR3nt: TGTGCCAGCAGTTTCACCGGGACAGGTGGTTCACCCCTCCACTTT
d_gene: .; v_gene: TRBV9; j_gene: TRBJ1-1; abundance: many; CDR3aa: CASSVRGDTEAFF; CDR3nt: TGTGCCAGCAGCGTACGTGGGGACACTGAAGCTTTCTTT
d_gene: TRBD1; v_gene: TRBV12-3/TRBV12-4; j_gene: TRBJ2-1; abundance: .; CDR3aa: CASSFDRATYNEQFF; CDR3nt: TGTGCCAGCAGTTTCGACAGGGCGACCTACAATGAGCAGTTCTTC
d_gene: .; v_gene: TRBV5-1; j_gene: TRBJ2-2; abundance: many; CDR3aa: CASSLGHPTGELFF; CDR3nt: TGCGCCAGCAGCTTGGGACACCCAACCGGGGAGCTGTTTTTT
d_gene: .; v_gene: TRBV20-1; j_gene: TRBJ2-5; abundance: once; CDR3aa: CCAQGSSSSAYQETQYF; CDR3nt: TGCTGTGCTCAAGGGAGTTCGTCTAGCGCCTACCAAGAGACCCAGTACTTC
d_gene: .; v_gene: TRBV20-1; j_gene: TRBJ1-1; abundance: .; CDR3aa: CSTEAVEAFF; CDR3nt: TGCAGTACAGAAGCAGTGGAGGCTTTCTTT
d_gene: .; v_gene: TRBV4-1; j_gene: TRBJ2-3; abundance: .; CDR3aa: CASSQLPGLGQYF; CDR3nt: TGCGCCAGCAGCCAACTGCCGGGCCTCGGGCAGTATTTT
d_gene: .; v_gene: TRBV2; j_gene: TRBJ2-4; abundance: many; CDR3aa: CASSDLRTASVAKNIQYF; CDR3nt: TGTGCCAGCAGTGATTTGCGGACAGCGAGCGTAGCCAAAAACATTCAGTACTTC
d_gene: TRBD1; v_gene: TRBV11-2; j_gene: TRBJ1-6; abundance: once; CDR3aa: CASSDRTGPGNSPLHF; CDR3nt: TGTGCCAGCAGCGACAGGACAGGTCCCGGTAATTCACCCCTCCACTTT
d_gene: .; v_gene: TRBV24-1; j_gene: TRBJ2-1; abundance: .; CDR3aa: CATSDSIITDTSYNEQFF; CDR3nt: TGTGCCACCAGTGATTCAATTATAACGGACACCTCCTACAATGAGCAGTTCTTC
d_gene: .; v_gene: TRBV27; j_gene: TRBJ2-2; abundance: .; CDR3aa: CASSLGFANTGELFF; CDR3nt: TGTGCCAGCAGTTTGGGCTTCGCGAACACCGGGGAGCTGTTTTTT
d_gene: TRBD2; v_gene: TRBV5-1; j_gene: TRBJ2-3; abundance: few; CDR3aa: CASSLDRLAGISDTQYF; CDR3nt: TGCGCCAGCAGCTTGGATAGGCTAGCGGGAATCTCAGATACGCAGTATTTT
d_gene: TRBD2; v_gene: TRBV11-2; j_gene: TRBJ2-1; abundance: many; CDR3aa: CASSFGGGYNEQFF; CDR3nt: TGTGCCAGCAGCTTCGGGGGGGGGTACAATGAGCAGTTCTTC
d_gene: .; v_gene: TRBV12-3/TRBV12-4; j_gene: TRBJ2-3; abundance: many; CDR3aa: CASSLAGITDTQYF; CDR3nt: TGTGCCAGCAGTTTAGCTGGAATCACAGATACGCAGTATTTT
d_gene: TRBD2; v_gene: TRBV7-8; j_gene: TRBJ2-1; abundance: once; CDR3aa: CPSSLLAGAYNEQFF; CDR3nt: TGTCCCAGCAGCTTACTAGCGGGGGCCTACAATGAGCAGTTCTTC
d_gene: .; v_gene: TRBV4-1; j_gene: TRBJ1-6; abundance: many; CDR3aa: CASSQELGTNNSPLHF; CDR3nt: TGCGCCAGCAGCCAAGAGCTCGGGACGAATAATTCACCCCTCCACTTT
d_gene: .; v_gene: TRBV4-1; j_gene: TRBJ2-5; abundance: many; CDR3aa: CASSQALRETQYF; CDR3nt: TGCGCCAGCAGCCAAGCTCTGAGGGAGACCCAGTACTTC
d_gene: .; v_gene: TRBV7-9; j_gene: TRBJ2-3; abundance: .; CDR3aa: CASVGFQSDTQYF; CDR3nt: TGTGCCAGCGTGGGCTTCCAGTCAGATACGCAGTATTTT
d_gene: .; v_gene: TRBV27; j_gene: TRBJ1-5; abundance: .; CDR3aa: CASSLWGSGNQPQHF; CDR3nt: TGTGCCAGCAGTTTATGGGGGTCGGGCAATCAGCCCCAGCATTTT
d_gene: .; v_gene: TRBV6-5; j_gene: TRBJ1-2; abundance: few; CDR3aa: CASSYQGTNYGYTF; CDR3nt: TGTGCCAGCAGTTATCAGGGGACGAACTATGGCTACACCTTC
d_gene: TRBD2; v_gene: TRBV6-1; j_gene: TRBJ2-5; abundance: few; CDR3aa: CASSAGTSGGLETQYF; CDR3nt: TGTGCCAGCAGCGCCGGGACTAGCGGGGGACTAGAGACCCAGTACTTC
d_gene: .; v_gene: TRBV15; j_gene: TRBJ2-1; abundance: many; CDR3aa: CATSRDNNEQFF; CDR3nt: TGTGCCACCAGCAGAGATAACAATGAGCAGTTCTTC
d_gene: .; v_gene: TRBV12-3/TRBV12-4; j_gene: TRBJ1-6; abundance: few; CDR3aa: CASGRLFGSPLHF; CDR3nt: TGTGCCAGCGGCCGGCTGTTTGGTTCACCCCTCCACTTT
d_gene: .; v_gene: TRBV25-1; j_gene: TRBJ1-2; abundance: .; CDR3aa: CASHSNGYTF; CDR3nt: TGTGCCAGCCACAGTAATGGCTACACCTTC
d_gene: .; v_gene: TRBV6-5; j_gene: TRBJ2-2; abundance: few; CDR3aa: CASSYAQGGGAGELFF; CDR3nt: TGTGCCAGCAGTTACGCACAGGGGGGAGGGGCCGGGGAGCTGTTTTTT
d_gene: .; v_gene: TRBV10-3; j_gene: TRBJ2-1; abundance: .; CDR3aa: CAISERGTNEQFF; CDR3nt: TGTGCCATCAGTGAGAGGGGGACTAATGAGCAGTTCTTC
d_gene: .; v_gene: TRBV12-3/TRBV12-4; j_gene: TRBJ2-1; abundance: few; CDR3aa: CASSFRGGVDNEQFF; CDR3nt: TGTGCCAGCAGTTTTAGGGGGGGCGTGGACAATGAGCAGTTCTTC
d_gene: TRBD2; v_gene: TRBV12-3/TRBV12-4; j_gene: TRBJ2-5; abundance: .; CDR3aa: CASSLAGSGRYQETQYF; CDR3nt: TGTGCCAGCAGTTTAGCCGGTAGCGGGAGGTACCAAGAGACCCAGTACTTC
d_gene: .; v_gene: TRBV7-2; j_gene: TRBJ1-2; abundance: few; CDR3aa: CASSTRQYSYGYTF; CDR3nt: TGTGCCAGCAGCACACGACAATACTCCTATGGCTACACCTTC
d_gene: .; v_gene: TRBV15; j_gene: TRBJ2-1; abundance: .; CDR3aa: CATSRGGNHNEQFF; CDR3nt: TGTGCCACCAGCAGAGGTGGGAACCACAATGAGCAGTTCTTC
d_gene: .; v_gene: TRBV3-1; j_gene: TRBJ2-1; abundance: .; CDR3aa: CASKSRRHEQFF; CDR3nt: TGTGCCAGCAAAAGCCGTCGCCATGAGCAGTTCTTC
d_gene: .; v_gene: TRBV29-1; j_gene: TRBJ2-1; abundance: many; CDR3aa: CSVLQYNEQFF; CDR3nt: TGCAGCGTCTTACAATACAATGAGCAGTTCTTC
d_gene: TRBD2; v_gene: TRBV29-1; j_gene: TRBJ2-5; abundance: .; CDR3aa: CSVLTASGQTQYF; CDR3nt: TGCAGCGTTCTGACCGCTAGCGGACAGACCCAGTACTTC
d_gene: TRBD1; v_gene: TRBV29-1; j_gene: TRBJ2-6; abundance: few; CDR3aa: CSVSPGTAISGANVLTF; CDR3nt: TGCAGCGTATCCCCCGGGACAGCTATCTCTGGGGCCAACGTCCTGACTTTC
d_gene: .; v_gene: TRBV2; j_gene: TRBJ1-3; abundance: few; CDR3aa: CASSPQGSTGNTIYF; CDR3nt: TGTGCCAGCAGTCCCCAAGGGTCTACTGGAAACACCATATATTTT
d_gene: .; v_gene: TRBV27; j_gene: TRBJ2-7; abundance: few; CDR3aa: CASSQTTGQTYEQYF; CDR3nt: TGTGCCAGCAGTCAAACGACAGGTCAAACCTACGAGCAGTACTTC
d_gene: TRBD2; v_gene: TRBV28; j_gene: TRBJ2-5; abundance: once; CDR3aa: CASRVAGGGQETQYF; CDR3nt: TGTGCCAGCAGAGTAGCGGGAGGAGGGCAAGAGACCCAGTACTTC
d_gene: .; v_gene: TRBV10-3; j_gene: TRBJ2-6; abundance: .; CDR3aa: CAISTNPGTSGANVLTF; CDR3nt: TGTGCCATCAGTACCAATCCAGGTACCTCTGGGGCCAACGTCCTGACTTTC
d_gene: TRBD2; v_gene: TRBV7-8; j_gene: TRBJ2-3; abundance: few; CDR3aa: CASSLAGTSGTDTQYF; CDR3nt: TGTGCCAGCAGCTTAGCCGGGACTAGCGGCACAGATACGCAGTATTTT
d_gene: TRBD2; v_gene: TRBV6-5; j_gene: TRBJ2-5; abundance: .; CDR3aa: CASSYKGLAGVRETQYF; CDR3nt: TGTGCCAGCAGTTACAAGGGACTAGCGGGAGTGAGGGAGACCCAGTACTTC
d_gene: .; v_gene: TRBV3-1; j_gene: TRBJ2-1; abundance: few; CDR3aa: CASSPLSWGHNEQFF; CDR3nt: TGTGCCAGCAGCCCCCTTAGTTGGGGCCACAATGAGCAGTTCTTC
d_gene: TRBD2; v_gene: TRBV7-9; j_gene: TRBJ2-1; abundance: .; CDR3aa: CASSFTSGRSNEQFF; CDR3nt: TGTGCCAGCAGCTTTACTAGCGGGAGGAGCAATGAGCAGTTCTTC
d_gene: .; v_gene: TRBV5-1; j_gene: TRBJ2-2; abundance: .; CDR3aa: CASSLMTGGTGELFF; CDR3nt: TGCGCCAGCAGCTTGATGACAGGAGGGACCGGGGAGCTGTTTTTT
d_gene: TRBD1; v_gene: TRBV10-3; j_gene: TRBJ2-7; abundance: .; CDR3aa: CAISTDRGGFEQYF; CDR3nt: TGTGCCATCAGCACCGACAGGGGAGGATTCGAGCAGTACTTC